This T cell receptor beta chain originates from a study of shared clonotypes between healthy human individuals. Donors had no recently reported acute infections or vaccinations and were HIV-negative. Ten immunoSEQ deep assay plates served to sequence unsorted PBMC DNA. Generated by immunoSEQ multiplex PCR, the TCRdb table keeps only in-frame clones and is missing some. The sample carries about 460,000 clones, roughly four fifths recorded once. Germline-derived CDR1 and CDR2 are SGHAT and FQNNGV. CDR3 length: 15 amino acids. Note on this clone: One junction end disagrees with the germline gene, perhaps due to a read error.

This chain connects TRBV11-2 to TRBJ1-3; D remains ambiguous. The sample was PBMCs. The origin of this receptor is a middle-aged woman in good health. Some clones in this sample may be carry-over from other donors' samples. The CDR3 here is CASSLSVNSGDTIYF. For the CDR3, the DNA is TGTGCCAGCAGCTTATCGGTCAACTCTGGAGACACCATATATTTT.